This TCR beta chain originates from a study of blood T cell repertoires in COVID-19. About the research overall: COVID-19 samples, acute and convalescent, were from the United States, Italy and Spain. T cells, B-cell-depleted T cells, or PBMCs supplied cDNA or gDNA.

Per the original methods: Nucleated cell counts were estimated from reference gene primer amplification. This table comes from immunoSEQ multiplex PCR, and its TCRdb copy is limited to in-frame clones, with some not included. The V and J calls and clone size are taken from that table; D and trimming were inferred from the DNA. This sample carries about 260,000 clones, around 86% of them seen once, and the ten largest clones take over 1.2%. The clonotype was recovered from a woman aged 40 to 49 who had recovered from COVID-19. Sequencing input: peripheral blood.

CDR3: CASSYPGLAPGTDTQYF. The CDR3 DNA follows: TGTGCCAGCAGCTACCCCGGACTAGCTCCTGGCACAGATACGCAGTATTTT. The chain employs TRBV7-9 and TRBJ2-3; 8 nucleotides line up with TRBD2. With V trimmed by 4 bases and J by 1 base, 10 bases remained unmatched. The CDR3 contains 17 residues. Germline values: CDR1 SEHNR, CDR2 FQNEAQ (reference sequence). Drawing the rest from reference TRBV7-9 and TRBJ2-3, the complete variable domain is DTGVSQNPRHKITKRGQNVTFRCDPISEHNRLYWYRQTLGQGPEFLTYFQNEAQLEKSRLLSDRFSAERPKGSFSTLEIQRTEQGDSAMYLCASSYPGLAPGTDTQYFGPGTRLTVL.